One sample yielded the 19 T cell receptor beta chains listed below, sequenced in a study of shared clonotypes between healthy human individuals. Sequencing was performed with immunoSEQ multiplex PCR; in TCRdb, only in-frame clones are kept and a portion is missing. The sample lists some 490,000 clones, about 84% occurring once. The material sequenced was PBMCs. The receptor source for this set is a woman aged 40-49 years in good health. Some clones in this sample may be carry-over from other donors' samples.

About this clone itself: It is likely a read error: a sequence one base away is far more abundant. The CDR3 ends on some other residue instead of the conserved phenylalanine or tryptophan, so this is likely a read error. The V call is TRBV11-2, the J call TRBJ1-5, with D tentatively TRBD1 (6 bases). Germline V gene sequence: CDR1 SGHAT, CDR2 FQNNGV. The CDR3 contains 16 residues. Trimming shortened V by 3 bases and J by 5 bases, and 17 bases separated the two germline ends. CDR3 amino acids: CASSFGGVGGDQPQHL. CDR3 coding DNA: TGTGCCAGCAGCTTTGGGGGAGTGGGGGGCGATCAGCCCCAGCATCTT.

The rearrangement links TRBV5-5 to TRBJ2-2, with 11 bases aligning to TRBD2. The V segment lost 4 bases and the J segment 6 bases; nucleotides outside the gene matches: 8. From germline, CDR1 is SGHKS and CDR2 YYEKEE (reference sequence). The CDR3 runs to 16 residues. The CDR3 DNA reads TGTGCCAGCAGCACGGCCCTAGCGGGAGGTCCCGGGGAGCTGTTTTTT. It yields the protein CASSTALAGGPGELFF.

This chain joins TRBV5-1 and TRBJ2-1; no clear D gene. The CDR3 runs to 13 residues. The ends were cut back, 2 bases at V and 2 bases at J, with 5 bases in the middle. CDR1 is SGHRS and CDR2 is YFSETQ in the germline V gene. For the CDR3, the DNA is TGCGCCAGCAGCTTCGGTGCCTACAATGAGCAGTTCTTC. Protein sequence: CASSFGAYNEQFF. The variable domain in full, completed from reference TRBV5-1 and TRBJ2-1, reads KAGVTQTPRYLIKTRGQQVTLSCSPISGHRSVSWYQQTPGQGLQFLFEYFSETQRNKGNFPGRFSGRQFSNSRSEMNVSTLELGDSALYLCASSFGAYNEQFFGPGTRLTVL.

The chain joins TRBV18 to TRBJ2-3; 9 bases agree with TRBD2. The CDR3 has 15 amino acids. Germline CDR1 and CDR2: KGHSH and LQKENI. Losses at the gene ends were 6 bases for V and 2 bases for J; bases not matched to a gene: 6. The CDR3 protein is CASSQLAGDTDTQYF. In DNA, the CDR3 is TGTGCCAGCTCCCAACTAGCGGGTGACACAGATACGCAGTATTTT.

With regard to this clone: A single base is all that separates this from a far larger clone, so a read error is likely. Other nucleotide sequences in the sample specify the same CDR3. The chain carries TRBV2 and TRBJ1-2; possible D gene TRBD1, 6 bases. CDR3 length equals 12 residues. From germline, CDR1 is SNHLY and CDR2 FYNNEI. CDR3 sequence (DNA): TGTGCAACACAAGGGGGATCGAATGGCTACACCTTC. Amino acid sequence: CATQGGSNGYTF.

About this clone itself: One end of the junction is discordant with germline, which a read error may explain. The J gene is TRBJ1-4, the V gene TRBV29-1; tentative D call: TRBD1 (5 bases). The CDR3 runs 12 residues. CDR1 is SQVTM and CDR2 is ANQGSEA in the germline V gene. CDR3 sequence reads: CSFRGTNEKLFF. In DNA form, the CDR3 reads TGCAGCTTCCGCGGGACTAACGAAAAACTGTTTTTT.

The chain joins TRBV28 to TRBJ2-7, with D uncertain. V was pared by 2 bases and J by 5 bases, with 7 bases between. Looked up from germline, CDR1 is MDHEN and CDR2 is SYDVKM. There are 12 residues in the CDR3. This chain's CDR3 is CASSLNRDEQYF. The CDR3 DNA follows: TGTGCCAGCAGTTTAAATAGGGACGAGCAGTACTTC.

The chain combines TRBV18 with TRBJ2-7; D is possibly TRBD2 (5 bases). CDR1 and CDR2 (germline): KGHSH, LQKENI. This CDR3 contains 14 residues. V was clipped by 3 bases and J by 1 base, with 10 bases between them. The CDR3 DNA sequence: TGTGCCAGCTCACCGGTAGGGAGTTCCTACGAGCAGTACTTC. It encodes CASSPVGSSYEQYF. The variable domain in full, with the rest retrieved from reference TRBV18 and TRBJ2-7, is NAGVMQNPRHLVRRRGQEARLRCSPMKGHSHVYWYRQLPEEGLKFMVYLQKENIIDESGMPKERFSAEFPKEGPSILRIQQVVRGDSAAYFCASSPVGSSYEQYFGPGTRLTVT.

Worth noting for this clone: Being one base from a much bigger clone, this may be a read error. This chain uses TRBV5-5 with TRBJ2-7; D is undetermined. The CDR3 is 13 amino acids. CDR1 and CDR2 from the germline V gene are SGHKS and YYEKEE (reference sequence). DNA for the CDR3: TGTGCCAGCAGCTTGGACCCAGTCTACGTGCAGTACTTC. Its translation is CASSLDPVYVQYF. Complete variable domain (other parts from reference TRBV5-5 and TRBJ2-7): DAGVTQSPTHLIKTRGQQVTLRCSPISGHKSVSWYQQVLGQGPQFIFQYYEKEERGRGNFPDRFSARQFPNYSSELNVNALLLGDSALYLCASSLDPVYVQYFGPGTRLTVT.

The V and J genes are TRBV5-1 and TRBJ2-5; TRBD1 might be the D (6 bases). Trimming took off 3 bases at V and 0 bases at J, with 12 bases between the two ends. This CDR3 region has 15 residues. The germline V gene encodes CDR1 SGHRS and CDR2 YFSETQ. The CDR3 sequence is CASSSSDRYQETQYF. In DNA form, the CDR3 reads TGCGCCAGCAGCTCGAGCGACAGGTACCAAGAGACCCAGTACTTC.

This clone was found once. The chain has TRBV28 and TRBJ1-5; the match to TRBD1 covers 8 bases. CDR1 MDHEN and CDR2 SYDVKM come from the germline V gene. This CDR3 spans 16 amino acids. V lost 3 bases to trimming and J lost 0 bases; unmatched junction nucleotides: 4. Here the CDR3 DNA reads TGTGCCAGCAGTTTTGGGGGACAGGTTAGCAATCAGCCCCAGCATTTT. Amino acids: CASSFGGQVSNQPQHF.

The table lists this clone with many counts. The gene calls are TRBV4-1 and TRBJ2-7; 9 bases agree with TRBD1. V shed 4 bases, J shed 2 bases, and the junction held 6 bases outside the gene matches. The germline gives CDR1 MGHRA, CDR2 YSYEKL. The CDR3 contains 15 residues. CDR3 nucleotide sequence: TGCGCCAGCAGCCGATTGGGACAGGGAACCTACGAGCAGTACTTC. This translates into CASSRLGQGTYEQYF.

This clone came up a few times. This is likely an artifact of a read error, given a far larger clone one base away. This chain links TRBV30 with TRBJ2-5; a possible D gene is TRBD2 (5 bases). Germline loops: CDR1 GTSNPN, CDR2 SVGIG (reference sequence). This CDR3 is built from 13 residues. CDR3 loop: CARSYSAQETQYF. Here the CDR3 DNA reads TGTGCCCGGAGTTATAGCGCCCAAGAGACCCAGTACTTC.

A single count supports this clone. This rearrangement joins TRBV5-1 to TRBJ1-3; 7 bases align to TRBD1. V lost 0 bases to trimming and J lost 2 bases; unmatched junction nucleotides: 2. CDR3 length equals 15 residues. Looked up from germline, CDR1 is SGHRS and CDR2 is YFSETQ. The CDR3 region is CASSLAQGAGNTIYF. The CDR3 DNA follows: TGCGCCAGCAGCTTGGCGCAGGGGGCTGGAAACACCATATATTTT.

This clone showed up just once. The chain employs TRBV15 and TRBJ2-1; D gene ambiguous. Germline CDR1 is LNHNV and CDR2 is YYDKDF (reference sequence). The CDR3 is 13 amino acids. Trimming left V 3 bases short and J 5 bases short, with 8 bases between. Here the CDR3 reads CATSRGADNEQFF. CDR3 nucleotide sequence: TGTGCCACCAGCAGGGGCGCGGACAATGAGCAGTTCTTC.

As for this clone: With only one base between it and a far larger clone, this is likely a read error. The chain is built from TRBV10-3 and TRBJ2-5; the D is unclear. The tail of the sequence fits TRBJ2-7 better, so the J call may be wrong. The CDR3 contains 14 residues. The germline V gene encodes CDR1 ENHRY and CDR2 SYGVKD. The CDR3 DNA sequence: TGTGCCAGCACCCGGTACAGCGTCACCTACGAGCAGTACTTC. It specifies CASTRYSVTYEQYF.

CDR3 nucleotides: TGTGCCAGTAGGTCAGCGGCGGGCCTCTCCTACGAGCAGTACTTC. Its translation: CASRSAAGLSYEQYF. This sequence joins TRBV19 and TRBJ2-7; maybe TRBD2 (5 bases). Trimming took 6 bases from V and 0 from J, leaving 15 bases between them. This CDR3 contains 15 residues. Germline CDR1 is LNHDA and CDR2 is SQIVND (reference sequence).

Remarks on this clone: With only one base between it and a far larger clone, this is likely a read error. Other DNA sequences from this sample encode an identical CDR3 as well. The genes are TRBV2 and TRBJ1-3, with no clear D. Germline assignment: CDR1 SNHLY and CDR2 FYNNEI. This CDR3 has 15 amino acids. DNA for the CDR3: TGTGCCAGCTCGTCCAGGCCCTCCTCTGGAAACACCATATACTTT. Protein: CASSSRPSSGNTIYF.

Of note for this clone: A clone one base away is much larger, so this may be a read error. The identical CDR3 is also encoded by other nucleotide sequences in the sample. The chain couples TRBV18 to TRBJ2-7; no clear D gene. The CDR3 spans 15 residues. V was shortened by 1 base and J by 6 bases, with 16 bases between the two germline ends. Per germline, CDR1 KGHSH and CDR2 LQKENI. The CDR3 spells CASSPLTGKVGEQYF. The CDR3 nucleotides are TGTGCCAGCTCACCACTAACGGGCAAAGTCGGCGAGCAGTACTTC.